This T cell receptor (beta chain) was sequenced for a study of chemoradiotherapy in HPV16-positive cancers. About the research overall: Candidate HPV-specific clones and shared TCR motifs came from a couple of HPV16-positive patients.

Study-wide points: Candidate HPV-specific clones and E7-related TCR motifs grew in tumor during treatment.

This clone was seen only once. Its target is not known. This CDR3 region has 18 residues. Trimming took 5 bases from V and 4 from J; bases not matched to a gene: 18. Looked up from germline, CDR1 is LNHNV and CDR2 is YYDKDF (reference sequence). Repertoires were sampled repeatedly during chemoradiotherapy. This table comes from immunoSEQ multiplex PCR, and its TCRdb copy is limited to in-frame clones, with some not included. The sample contains tens of thousands of clones, approximately 84% of which appear only once. The TCR originated in a human donor with HPV-associated anogenital cancer. The chain is built from TRBV15 and TRBJ2-3; the match to TRBD2 covers 7 bases. Sequencing used blood, obtained from a patient who underwent chemoradiotherapy. The CDR3 region is CATSGREAGQPRADTQYF. CDR3 DNA sequence: TGTGCCACCAGCGGGAGGGAGGCGGGCCAACCCAGGGCAGATACGCAGTATTTT.